These 20 T cell receptor beta chains originate from one sample sequenced in a study of T cell responses to AZD1222 COVID-19 vaccine. Data came from immunoSEQ multiplex PCR; TCRdb stores just in-frame clones and leaves some out. This sample has roughly 170,000 clones, with roughly 88% found just once. Specimen: peripheral blood, collected on day 0 of AZD1222 vaccination. The source is an adult in good health.

This clone was seen more than once but under ten times. The chain couples TRBV12-3 or TRBV12-4 to TRBJ2-1, with D possibly being TRBD1 (6 bases). The CDR3 is made up of 13 amino acids. The V end was cut by 1 base, the J end by 7 bases, with 8 bases between. This CDR3 is CASSLGGRNEQFF. The CDR3, as DNA: TGTGCCAGCAGTTTAGGGGGGCGTAATGAGCAGTTCTTC.

The rearrangement joins TRBV4-3 to TRBJ1-5, with 7 bases fitting TRBD1. This CDR3 is 14 amino acids long. The V gene's germline CDR1 is LGHNA and CDR2 YSLEER. The V and J ends lost 3 bases and 16 bases, in that order; junction bases with no gene match: 15. The DNA of the CDR3 is TGCGCCAGCAGCCAGGACGTGACAGGGTCCGTACCCCATTTT. Residues: CASSQDVTGSVPHF.

The chain couples TRBV9 to TRBJ1-6; TRBD1 might be the D (5 bases). V shed 0 bases and J shed 6 bases, with 7 bases lying between them. CDR3 length: 14 residues. CDR1 and CDR2 (germline): SGDLS, YYNGEE. The CDR3 nucleotides are TGTGCCAGCAGCGTAGTGGACATTAATTCACCCCTCCACTTT. Its protein is CASSVVDINSPLHF. Looking up the rest from reference TRBV9 and TRBJ1-6 gives the full variable domain: DSGVTQTPKHLITATGQRVTLRCSPRSGDLSVYWYQQSLDQGLQFLIQYYNGEERAKGNILERFSAQQFPDLHSELNLSSLELGDSALYFCASSVVDINSPLHFGNGTRLTVT.

The CDR3 DNA reads TGTGCCAGCAGCCAACTCACGGGCACTGAAGCTTTCTTT. Its protein is CASSQLTGTEAFF. The V and J genes are TRBV14 and TRBJ1-1; D is ambiguous. The CDR3 spans 13 residues. The V and J ends lost 2 bases and 4 bases respectively, with 8 bases between them. The germline gives CDR1 SGHDN, CDR2 FVKESK.

This chain connects TRBV19 to TRBJ1-5; 9 nucleotides align to TRBD1. The germline gives CDR1 LNHDA, CDR2 SQIVND (reference sequence). The length of the CDR3 is 15 residues. The J segment lost 4 bases and the V segment lost 7 bases, leaving 8 bases of the junction unmatched. The CDR3: CASIRGTGSNQPQHF. The CDR3 DNA is TGTGCCAGTATCCGGGGGACAGGGAGTAATCAGCCCCAGCATTTT.

The chain combines TRBV2 with TRBJ1-6; D not resolved. Trimming left V 6 bases short and J 7 bases short, with 16 bases between. This CDR3 is 15 amino acids long. CDR1 is SNHLY, CDR2 FYNNEI, per germline. The DNA for the CDR3 is TGTGCCAGCAGGGAGGTCCGGGAGCCCAATTCACCCCTCCACTTT. Protein: CASREVREPNSPLHF.

This sequence joins TRBV7-6 and TRBJ2-7; D is perhaps TRBD1 (6 bases). Germline V CDR1 and CDR2: SGHVS, FNYEAQ. This CDR3 comprises 15 residues. V shed 0 bases and J shed 6 bases, with 15 bases lying between them. The CDR3 protein is CASSLAGQKRVEQYF. The CDR3 nucleotides read TGTGCCAGCAGCTTAGCGGGACAAAAACGAGTCGAGCAGTACTTC.

V and J are TRBV25-1 and TRBJ1-6, with a weak D call TRBD1 (5 bases). The CDR3 runs 14 residues. Trimming took 4 bases from V and 9 from J, leaving 13 bases between them. Germline CDR1 MGHDK, CDR2 SYGVNS. In DNA form, the CDR3 reads TGTGCCAGCAGTGCGAGCGGGGACCCTTCACCCCTCCACTTT. This encodes CASSASGDPSPLHF.

The DNA of the CDR3 is TGTGCCAGCAGTACCCCACAGGGGGGAGGGGAGCTGTTTTTT. Amino acids: CASSTPQGGGELFF. The chain employs TRBV28 and TRBJ2-2, with 8 bases fitting TRBD1. This CDR3 has 14 residues. The V and J ends lost 5 bases and 8 bases, in that order; junction bases with no gene match: 7. Germline values: CDR1 MDHEN, CDR2 SYDVKM.

This clone was found a few times. The V gene is TRBV25-1, the J gene TRBJ1-4; 11 positions agree with TRBD1. This CDR3 spans 18 amino acids. With V trimmed by 6 bases and J by 4 bases, 13 bases remained unmatched. Germline V CDR1 and CDR2: MGHDK, SYGVNS. CDR3 coding DNA: TGTGCCAGCAGGGGACAGGGGGGCCTCTTTTCGATTAATGAAAAACTGTTTTTT. Encoded protein: CASRGQGGLFSINEKLFF.

The chain couples TRBV7-2 to TRBJ2-3; 9 bases align to TRBD2. The junction had 8 bases not matched to a gene; V was cut back by 5 bases and J by 5 bases. Germline CDR1 SGHTA, CDR2 FQGNSA. The CDR3 extends over 15 amino acids. CDR3 amino acids: CASSLRGGVIDTQYF. CDR3 coding DNA: TGTGCCAGCAGCCTGCGGGGGGGGGTTATAGATACGCAGTATTTT. Drawing the rest from reference TRBV7-2 and TRBJ2-3, the complete variable domain is GAGVSQSPSNKVTEKGKDVELRCDPISGHTALYWYRQSLGQGLEFLIYFQGNSAPDKSGLPSDRFSAERTGGSVSTLTIQRTQQEDSAVYLCASSLRGGVIDTQYFGPGTRLTVL.

This clone was picked up a small number of times. The V call is TRBV5-1, the J call TRBJ2-5; D not certain. V lost 6 bases to trimming and J lost 1 base, with 13 bases between them. The V gene's germline CDR1 is SGHRS and CDR2 YFSETQ. CDR3 length equals 14 residues. This CDR3 is CASKDGRFQETQYF. The CDR3 nucleotides read TGCGCCAGCAAGGACGGACGATTCCAAGAGACCCAGTACTTC.

The V gene is TRBV29-1, the J gene TRBJ1-1; 12 bases align to TRBD1. Germline CDR1 reads SQVTM; CDR2 reads ANQGSEA. CDR3 size: 13 residues. V was clipped by 7 bases and J by 1 base; unmatched bases: 1. CDR3 sequence: CSEGQGANTEAFF. The CDR3 nucleotides are TGCAGCGAGGGACAGGGGGCGAACACTGAAGCTTTCTTT.

The genes are TRBV14 and TRBJ2-3; D is perhaps TRBD1 or TRBD2 (5 bases each). Germline CDR1 SGHDN, CDR2 FVKESK. V shed 6 bases and J shed 1 base, with 17 bases lying between them. CDR3 length equals 16 residues. CDR3 in DNA: TGTGCCAGCAGTCCCGGGACCCGGGCACGCACAGATACGCAGTATTTT. Protein sequence: CASSPGTRARTDTQYF.

The chain links TRBV7-9 to TRBJ2-1; 10 nucleotides line up with TRBD2. The CDR3 totals 17 residues. V shed 2 bases and J 3 bases; nucleotides not matched to a gene: 7. CDR1 SEHNR and CDR2 FQNEAQ come from the germline V gene (reference sequence). Here the CDR3 DNA reads TGTGCCAGCAGCTTAAGCGGGGGGGCCTATGTCTACAATGAGCAGTTCTTC. It encodes CASSLSGGAYVYNEQFF.

In DNA, the CDR3 is TGTGCCAGCAGTTTATTCGTGCTAGCGGGAGTGAGCTCCTACGAGCAGTACTTC. It codes for CASSLFVLAGVSSYEQYF. The genes are TRBV28 and TRBJ2-7, with 10 bases matching TRBD2. Germline V gene data show CDR1 as MDHEN and CDR2 as SYDVKM. Trimming took 1 base from V and 0 from J; bases not matched to a gene: 9. The CDR3 is made up of 18 amino acids.

The rearrangement joins TRBV6-2 or TRBV6-3 to TRBJ1-1; D is unclear. Trimming stripped 4 bases from V and 6 bases from J, with 12 bases between. CDR1 is MNHEY, CDR2 SVGEGT, per germline. This CDR3 has 13 residues. The DNA for the CDR3 is TGTGCCAGCAGTTGGACGGCCGTCGCTGAAGCTTTCTTT. It specifies CASSWTAVAEAFF.

This chain joins TRBV28 and TRBJ1-4, with 7 nucleotides matching TRBD1. CDR3 length: 14 amino acids. Germline lookup yields CDR1 MDHEN and CDR2 SYDVKM. V dropped 6 bases and J dropped 8; count of bases not matched to a gene: 9. The CDR3, as DNA: TGTGCCAGCAGAGCCCCAGGGGGGAGAGAAAAACTGTTTTTT. It specifies CASRAPGGREKLFF.

The genes are TRBV11-3 and TRBJ1-1, with 7 bases lining up with TRBD1. Per germline, CDR1 SGHNT and CDR2 YENEEA. Germline trimming cut 5 bases from V and 4 bases from J; bases unmatched to any gene: 4. The CDR3 runs to 13 residues. CDR3 in amino acids: CASSTTGSTEAFF. CDR3 in DNA: TGTGCCAGCAGCACGACAGGGAGCACTGAAGCTTTCTTT.

The chain combines TRBV24-1 with TRBJ1-5; D unclear. V was clipped by 3 bases and J by 9 bases, with 8 bases between them. The CDR3 loop spans 12 amino acids. Germline V lookup: CDR1 KGHDR, CDR2 SFDVKD. In nucleotides, the CDR3 is TGTGCCACCAGTGATCAGACCGGGCCCCAGCATTTT. Translating gives CATSDQTGPQHF.